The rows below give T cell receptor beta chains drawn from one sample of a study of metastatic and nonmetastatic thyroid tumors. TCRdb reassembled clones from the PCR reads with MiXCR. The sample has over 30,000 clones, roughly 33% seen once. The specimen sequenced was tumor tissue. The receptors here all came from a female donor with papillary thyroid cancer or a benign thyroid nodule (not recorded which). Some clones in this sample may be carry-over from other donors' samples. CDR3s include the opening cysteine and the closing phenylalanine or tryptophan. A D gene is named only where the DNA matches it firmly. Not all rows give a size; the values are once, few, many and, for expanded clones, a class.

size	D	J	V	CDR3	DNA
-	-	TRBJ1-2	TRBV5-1	CASSLEITGQGGYTF	TGCGCCAGCAGCTTGGAGATTACAGGGCAGGGTGGCTACACCTTC
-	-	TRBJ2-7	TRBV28	CASTRADYLNYEQYF	TGTGCCAGCACCCGGGCCGACTACCTTAACTACGAGCAGTACTTC
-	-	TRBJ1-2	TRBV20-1	CSARGRKRGDGYGYTF	TGCAGTGCTAGGGGCCGAAAGAGGGGGGACGGCTATGGCTACACCTTC
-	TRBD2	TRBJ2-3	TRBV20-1	CSAKGTSGTNADTQYF	TGCAGTGCCAAGGGGACTAGCGGGACTAACGCAGATACGCAGTATTTT
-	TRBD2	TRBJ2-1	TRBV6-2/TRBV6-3	CASEAGGPVNEQFF	TGTGCCAGTGAAGCGGGAGGGCCTGTTAATGAGCAGTTCTTC
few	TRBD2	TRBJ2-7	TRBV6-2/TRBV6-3	CASSQETTSSEQYF	TGTGCCAGCAGTCAGGAGACGACTAGCTCCGAGCAGTACTTC
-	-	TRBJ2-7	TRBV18	CASSLPVGEQYF	TGTGCCAGCTCACTACCGGTTGGCGAGCAGTACTTC
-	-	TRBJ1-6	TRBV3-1	CAISQELGGWSPLHF	TGTGCCATCAGCCAAGAACTTGGGGGGTGGTCACCCCTCCACTTT
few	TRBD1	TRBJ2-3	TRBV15	CATSRGQGTDTQYF	TGTGCCACCAGCAGAGGACAGGGGACAGATACGCAGTATTTT
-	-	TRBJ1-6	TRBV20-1	CSEPALYNSPLHF	TGCAGTGAACCAGCCCTCTATAATTCACCCCTCCACTTT
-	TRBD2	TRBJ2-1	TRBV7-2	CASSLVSGEGQFF	TGTGCCAGCAGCTTAGTTAGCGGGGAGGGACAGTTCTTC
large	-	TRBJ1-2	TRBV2	CASSENPDPGYGYTF	TGTGCCAGCAGTGAGAATCCAGACCCGGGGTATGGCTACACCTTC
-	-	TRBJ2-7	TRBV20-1	CSATGGTGTARSEQYF	TGCAGTGCCACGGGGGGAACAGGGACAGCACGTTCCGAGCAGTACTTC
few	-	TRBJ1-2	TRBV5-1	CASSPTRNDYGYTF	TGCGCCAGCAGCCCAACAAGGAACGACTATGGCTACACCTTC
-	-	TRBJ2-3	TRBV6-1	CASSNRRTDTQYF	TGTGCCAGCTCGAACCGCCGCACAGATACGCAGTATTTT
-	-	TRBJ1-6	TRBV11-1	CASSHLTAGPNSPLHF	TGTGCCAGCAGCCACCTAACCGCAGGGCCTAATTCACCCCTCCACTTT
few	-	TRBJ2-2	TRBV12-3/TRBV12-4	CASSVTQGTGELFF	TGTGCCAGCAGTGTTACTCAGGGGACCGGGGAGCTGTTTTTT
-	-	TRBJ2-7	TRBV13	CASSLAAEGPHEQYF	TGTGCCAGCAGCTTAGCCGCCGAGGGTCCTCACGAGCAGTACTTC
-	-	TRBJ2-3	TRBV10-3	CAIKSGELAESTDTQYF	TGTGCCATCAAATCGGGGGAATTAGCGGAGAGCACAGATACGCAGTATTTT
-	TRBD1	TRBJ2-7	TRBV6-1	CASSPDRDNEQYF	TGTGCCAGCAGTCCCGACAGGGACAACGAGCAGTACTTC
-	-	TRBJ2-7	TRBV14	CASSHLQRTYEQYF	TGTGCCAGCAGCCACTTGCAGAGGACCTACGAGCAGTACTTC
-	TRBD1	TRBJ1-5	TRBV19	CASSMTGGNQPQHF	TGTGCCAGTAGCATGACAGGGGGCAATCAGCCCCAGCATTTT